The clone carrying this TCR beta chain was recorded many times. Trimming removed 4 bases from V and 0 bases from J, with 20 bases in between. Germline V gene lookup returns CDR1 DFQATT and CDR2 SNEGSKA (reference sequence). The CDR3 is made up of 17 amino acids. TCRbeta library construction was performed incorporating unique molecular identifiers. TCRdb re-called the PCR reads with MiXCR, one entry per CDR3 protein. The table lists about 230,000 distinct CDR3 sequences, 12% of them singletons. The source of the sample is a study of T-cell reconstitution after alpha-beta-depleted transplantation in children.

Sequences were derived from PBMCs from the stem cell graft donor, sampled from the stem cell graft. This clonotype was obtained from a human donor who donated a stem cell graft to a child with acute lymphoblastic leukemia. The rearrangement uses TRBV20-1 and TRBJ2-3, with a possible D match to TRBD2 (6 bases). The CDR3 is CSATSLTRRGSTDTQYF. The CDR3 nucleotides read TGCAGTGCTACGAGCCTTACTAGGCGGGGCAGCACAGATACGCAGTATTTT.